This T cell receptor beta chain was observed in a study of shared clonotypes between healthy human individuals (dated by TCRdb to 2020 to 2021). Some background on the complete study: A couple of women and three men aged 18 to 49 years were included in the cohort. Different laboratories and diverse techniques were used to prepare libraries and sequence TCR repertoires, to increase sequencing depth and limit assay-specific biases. Per donor, three plates each were used for CD4 naive and CD4 memory, two for CD8 naive, and one for CD8 memory. Between about 0.8 and 9 billion PBMCs per donor were obtained by leukapheresis. To estimate repertoire size and how much clonotype sharing occurs between individuals, the study deeply sequenced the blood TCR repertoires of about 5 healthy adults. Here is what the overall study found, with its caveats: Compared with non-shared clonotypes, the clonotypes found in all four sorted-subset donors had higher generation probabilities. Pairwise subsampling indicated that sequencing depth was expected to affect the degree of clonotype sharing among donors. Naive subsets generally had larger estimated clonotype richness than memory subsets did. Even with the large sequencing depth, rarefaction of the sorted-subset datasets indicated that sequencing was incomplete. Only blood was sampled, and tissue TCR repertoires likely differ from those in blood. The genetic and exposure-history diversity represented was limited by the small number of donors. Across a handful of donors, around 5% of naive CD4, roughly 3.3% of naive CD8, 2% to 2.5% of memory CD4, and approximately 0.4% of memory CD8 clonotypes were shared.

The table lists this clone with a few counts. Its antigen is not yet known. Nothing much larger sits one base from this clone, and base qualities are not available. The donors were healthy, HIV-negative adults who had no recently reported acute infections or vaccinations. Every donor was a Caucasian adult living in Nashville, Tennessee, USA. CD4+ T cells were enriched through magnetic negative selection, after which naive cells were positively selected on CD45RA and the remaining negative fraction served as the memory subset. Blood was obtained by leukapheresis, after which PBMCs were separated by Ficoll-Histopaque density gradient centrifugation and cryopreserved in liquid nitrogen vapor phase. Analytical flow cytometry was used to check the purity and quantity of every magnetically sorted T cell population. Genomic DNA was isolated from each sorted fraction and quantified by UV absorbance on a Nanodrop 2000c.

Using the deep immunoSEQ assay, TCR CDR3 regions were amplified from genomic DNA by multiplex PCR. Extracted genomic DNA from each cell subset was distributed evenly across all wells of several immunoSEQ 96-well plates, and each plate was treated as a replicate. For sorted subsets, each replicate PCR was loaded with 150 to 250 ng genomic DNA, equivalent to 25,000 to 35,000 T cell genomes. The purified libraries were quantified using a Qubit 3.0 fluorometer, sized with a Bioanalyzer 2100, and then quantified again using the KAPA Library Quantification kit. Every immunoSEQ 96-well plate was sequenced on a separate single-read 150-cycle Illumina NextSeq 550 flow cell. As for how the authors treated the data: Because the immunoSEQ output included only junctional sequences and no quality scores, the filtering could not be the same as the filtering used for full-length reads. To assign V/J genes and CDR3, sequences were annotated using PyIR, a Python wrapper for IgBLAST v1.9, with IMGT germline references. Reads were filtered out if the reads had weak V/J assignments (E-value above 1e-6), no CDR3, stop codons, out-of-frame junctions, or ambiguous translated residues. V3J clonotypes were defined by identical inferred V gene, J gene, and CDR3 amino acid sequence. Percentage overlap between repertoires was computed as shared unique clonotypes divided by the size of the smaller repertoire. Three approaches were used to assess repertoire richness: RTK rarefaction, the Chao1 estimator, and Recon v2.1 estimates of unobserved clonotypes. For all TCRbeta clonotypes obtained by the gDNA method from a handful of donors, generation probabilities were computed with OLGA. Imported from immuneACCESS, the table was reduced by TCRdb to in-frame sequences with V and J called. These copies leave out some clones; in studies compared against another copy, an unresolved V gene accounts for under half, and the cause of the remainder is not known. V and J calls and clone size are those listed in that table; D and trimming were worked out from the DNA. The sample records approximately 2,000,000 clones, 85% to 95% of which are singletons. About 0.36% of the sample rests with the top ten.

Deletion took 3 bases off V and 5 bases off J, with a span of 10 bases between the germline ends. The CDR3 runs 13 amino acids, cysteine and phenylalanine included. Only CDR3 DNA is held: 39 bases, read in frame from base 1. Sequences LNHDA (CDR1) and SQIVND (CDR2) are obtained from the germline V gene (reference sequence). This TCR came from a man aged 18 to 30 in good health. Some clones in this sample may be carry-over from other donors' samples. The chain is made from TRBV19 and TRBJ1-1; no D gene is confidently identified. Sequencing was performed on naive CD4+ T cells from PBMCs. What this sample's cell subset or site label stands for: CD45RA+ positively selected. This receptor has the CDR3 CASSISRSTEAFF. The DNA sequence is TGTGCCAGTAGTATCAGTAGGAGTACTGAAGCTTTCTTT.